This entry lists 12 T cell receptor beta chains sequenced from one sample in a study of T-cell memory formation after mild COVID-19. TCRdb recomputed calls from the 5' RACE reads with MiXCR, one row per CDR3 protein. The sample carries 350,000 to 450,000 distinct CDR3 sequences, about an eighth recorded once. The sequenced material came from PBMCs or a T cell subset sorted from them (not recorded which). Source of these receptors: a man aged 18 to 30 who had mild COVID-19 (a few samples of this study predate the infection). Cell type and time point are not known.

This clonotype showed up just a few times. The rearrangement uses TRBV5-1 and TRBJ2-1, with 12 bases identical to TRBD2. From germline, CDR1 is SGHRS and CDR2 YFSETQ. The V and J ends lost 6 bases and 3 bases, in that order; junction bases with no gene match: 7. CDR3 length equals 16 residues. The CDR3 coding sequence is TGCGCCAGCACCTTCGGACTAGCGGGGAACTACAATGAGCAGTTCTTC. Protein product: CASTFGLAGNYNEQFF.

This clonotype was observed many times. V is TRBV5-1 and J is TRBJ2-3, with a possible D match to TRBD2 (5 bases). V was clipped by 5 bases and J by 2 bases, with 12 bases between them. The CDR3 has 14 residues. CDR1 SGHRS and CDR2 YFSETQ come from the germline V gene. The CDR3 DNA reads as TGCGCCAGCAGAGCGGTCCAGCTCACAGATACGCAGTATTTT. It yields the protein CASRAVQLTDTQYF.

The CDR3 spells CASIVPGSGELFF. In DNA, the CDR3 is TGTGCCAGCATCGTCCCGGGGTCCGGGGAGCTGTTTTTT. The chain links TRBV12-1 to TRBJ2-2; the DNA was not compared with TRBD1, the D call given in the table. TRBV12-1 is a known pseudogene. The CDR3 is 13 amino acids.

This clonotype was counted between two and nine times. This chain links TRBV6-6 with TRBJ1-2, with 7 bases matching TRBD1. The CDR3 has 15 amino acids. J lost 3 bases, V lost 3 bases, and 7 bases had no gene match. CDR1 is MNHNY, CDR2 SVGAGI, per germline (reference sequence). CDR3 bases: TGTGCCAGCAGTTATGCGGGACAGCTTTACTATGGCTACACCTTC. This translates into CASSYAGQLYYGYTF.

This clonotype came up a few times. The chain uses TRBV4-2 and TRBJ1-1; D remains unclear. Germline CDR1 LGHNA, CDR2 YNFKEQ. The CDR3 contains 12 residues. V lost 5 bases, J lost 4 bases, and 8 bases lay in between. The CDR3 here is CASSEGSTEAFF. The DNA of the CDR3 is TGTGCCAGCAGCGAAGGGAGCACTGAAGCTTTCTTT.

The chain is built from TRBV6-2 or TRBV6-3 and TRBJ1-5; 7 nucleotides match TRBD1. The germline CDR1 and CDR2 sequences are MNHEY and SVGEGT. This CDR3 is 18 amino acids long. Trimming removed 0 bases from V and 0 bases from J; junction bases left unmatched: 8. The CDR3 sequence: CASSYSGQVGGSNQPQHF. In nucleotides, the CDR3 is TGTGCCAGCAGTTACTCCGGACAGGTCGGAGGTAGCAATCAGCCCCAGCATTTT.

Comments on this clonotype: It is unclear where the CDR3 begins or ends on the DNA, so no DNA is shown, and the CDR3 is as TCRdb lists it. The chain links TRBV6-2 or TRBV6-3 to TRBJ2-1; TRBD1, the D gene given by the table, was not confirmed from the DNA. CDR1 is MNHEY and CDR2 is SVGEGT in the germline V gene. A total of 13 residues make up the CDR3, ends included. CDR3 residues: CASSSSGADEQFF.

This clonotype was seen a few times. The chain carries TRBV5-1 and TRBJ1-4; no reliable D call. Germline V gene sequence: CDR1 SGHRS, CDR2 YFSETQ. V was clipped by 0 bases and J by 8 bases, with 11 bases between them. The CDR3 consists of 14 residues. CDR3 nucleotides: TGCGCCAGCAGCTTGGATCTGGGTACCGAAAAACTGTTTTTT. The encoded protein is CASSLDLGTEKLFF.

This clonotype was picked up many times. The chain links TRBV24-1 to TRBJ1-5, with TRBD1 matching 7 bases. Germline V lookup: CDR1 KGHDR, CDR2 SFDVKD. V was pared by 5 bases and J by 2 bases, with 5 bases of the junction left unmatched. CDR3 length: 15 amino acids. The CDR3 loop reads CATSGTGVGNQPQHF. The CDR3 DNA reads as TGTGCCACCAGTGGGACAGGCGTCGGCAATCAGCCCCAGCATTTT.

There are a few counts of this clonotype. The CDR3 sequence: CASSPPQRGGYNEQFF. CDR3 nucleotides: TGTGCCAGCAGCCCCCCCCAGCGGGGGGGCTACAATGAGCAGTTCTTC. The gene calls are TRBV7-9 and TRBJ2-1; 10 nucleotides align to TRBD2. This CDR3 region has 16 residues. The V gene end was trimmed by 5 bases and the J gene end by 3 bases; junction bases not matched to a gene: 7. Per germline, CDR1 SEHNR and CDR2 FQNEAQ (reference sequence).

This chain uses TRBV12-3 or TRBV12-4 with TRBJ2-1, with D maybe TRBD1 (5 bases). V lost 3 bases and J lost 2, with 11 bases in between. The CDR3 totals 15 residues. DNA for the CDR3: TGTGCCAGCAGTTTGGCAGGGCACCCCTACAATGAGCAGTTCTTC. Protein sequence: CASSLAGHPYNEQFF.

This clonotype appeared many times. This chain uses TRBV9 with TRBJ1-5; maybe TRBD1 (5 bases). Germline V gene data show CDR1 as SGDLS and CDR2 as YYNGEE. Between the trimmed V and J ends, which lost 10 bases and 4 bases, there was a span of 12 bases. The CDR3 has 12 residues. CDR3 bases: TGTGCCCTAACCCGGACAAATCAGCCCCAGCATTTT. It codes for CALTRTNQPQHF.